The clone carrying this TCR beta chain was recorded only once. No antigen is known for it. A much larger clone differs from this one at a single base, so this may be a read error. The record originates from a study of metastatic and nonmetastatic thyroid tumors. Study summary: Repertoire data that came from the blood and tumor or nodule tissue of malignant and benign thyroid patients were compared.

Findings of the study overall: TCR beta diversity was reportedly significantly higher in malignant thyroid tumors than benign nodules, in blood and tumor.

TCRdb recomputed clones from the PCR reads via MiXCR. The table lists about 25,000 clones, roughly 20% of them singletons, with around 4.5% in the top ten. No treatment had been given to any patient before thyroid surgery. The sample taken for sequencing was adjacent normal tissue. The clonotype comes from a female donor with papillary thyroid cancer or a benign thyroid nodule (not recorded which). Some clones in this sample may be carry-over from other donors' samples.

CDR3 sequence reads: CTSSPPGLAGNEQFF. The CDR3 DNA sequence: TGTACCAGCTCACCCCCGGGACTAGCTGGCAATGAGCAGTTCTTC. This chain joins TRBV18 and TRBJ2-1; 9 nucleotides line up with TRBD2. This CDR3 comprises 15 residues. Germline CDR1 and CDR2: KGHSH and LQKENI.